This entry lists 2 T cell receptor beta chains sequenced from one sample in a study of T cells in Graves' hyperthyroidism and ophthalmopathy. RNA transcripts yielded amplified TCR beta CDR3 regions. HTBI primers were the set used in a first-round RT-PCR of the TCR CDR3. TCRdb analysed the multiplex PCR reads with MiXCR anew, one entry per CDR3 protein. The data hold more than 500,000 distinct CDR3 sequences, with 15% to 20% observed a single time. The sequenced sample consisted of blood. Every receptor here comes from a woman under 40 with Graves' ophthalmopathy.

The J gene is TRBJ1-1, the V gene TRBV7-9; no reliable D call. Trimming removed 5 bases from V and 1 base from J, with 14 bases in between. Germline CDR1 is SEHNR and CDR2 is FQNEAQ (reference sequence). The CDR3 is made up of 15 amino acids. CDR3 region: CASSRSGPQNTEAFF. CDR3 bases: TGTGCCAGCAGCAGAAGCGGGCCTCAGAACACTGAAGCTTTCTTT.

The chain carries TRBV4-2 and TRBJ2-2, with 7 nucleotides matching TRBD2. J was trimmed by 0 bases and V by 3 bases; bases with no gene match: 7. Germline-derived CDR1 and CDR2 are LGHNA and YNFKEQ. CDR3 length: 17 amino acids. The CDR3 loop reads CASSQESGTANTGELFF. As DNA, the CDR3 is TGTGCCAGCAGCCAGGAAAGCGGGACGGCGAACACCGGGGAGCTGTTTTTT.